This T cell receptor (beta chain) is from a study of T cell repertoires in cytomegalovirus infection. Study details: CMV infection plus the matching HLA type was flagged by public TCR beta signatures.

A remark on this clonotype: The target antigen is unknown.

TCRdb called the reads again in MiXCR, with one record for every CDR3 protein. The sample carries approximately 340,000 distinct CDR3 sequences, 29% recorded once. The CDR3 runs 16 residues. V lost 6 bases and J lost 1, with 16 bases in between. The sample was cultured PBMCs, taken from culture after CMV antigen stimulation. The TCR was taken from a human donor in good health (CMV status not recorded). Some clones in this sample may be carry-over from other donors' samples. The chain recombines TRBV12-3 or TRBV12-4 with TRBJ1-5; D is perhaps TRBD1 (6 bases). CDR3 region: CASSKGGLGSNQPQHF. The CDR3 DNA follows: TGTGCCAGCAGCAAAGGGGGATTGGGGAGCAATCAGCCCCAGCATTTT.